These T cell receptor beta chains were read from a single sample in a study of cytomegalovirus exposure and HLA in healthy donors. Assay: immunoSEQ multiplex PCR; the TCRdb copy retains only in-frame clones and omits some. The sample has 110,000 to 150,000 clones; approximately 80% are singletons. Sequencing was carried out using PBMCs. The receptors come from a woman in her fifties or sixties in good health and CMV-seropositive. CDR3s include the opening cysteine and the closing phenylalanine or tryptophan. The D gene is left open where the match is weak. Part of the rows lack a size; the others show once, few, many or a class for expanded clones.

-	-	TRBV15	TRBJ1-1	CATSTSQDTEAFF	TGTGCCACCAGCACCTCACAGGACACTGAAGCTTTCTTT
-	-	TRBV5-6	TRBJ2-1	CASSTGGKQFF	TGTGCCAGCAGCACCGGGGGAAAGCAGTTCTTC
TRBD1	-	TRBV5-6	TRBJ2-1	CASSHRTGGVIFNEQFF	TGTGCCAGCAGCCATCGGACAGGGGGCGTGATCTTCAATGAGCAGTTCTTC
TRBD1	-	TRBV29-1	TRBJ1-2	CSVSGQGDGYTF	TGCAGCGTCTCGGGACAGGGCGATGGCTACACCTTC
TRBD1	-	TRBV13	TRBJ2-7	CASRRDSSSYEQYF	TGTGCCAGCCGCCGGGACAGCAGCTCCTACGAGCAGTACTTC
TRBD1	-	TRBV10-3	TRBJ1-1	CAISPGTGGTEAFF	TGTGCCATCAGCCCCGGGACAGGGGGCACTGAAGCTTTCTTT
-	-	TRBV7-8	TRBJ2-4	CASSLAQNIQYF	TGTGCCAGCAGCTTAGCTCAGAACATTCAGTACTTC
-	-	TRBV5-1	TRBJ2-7	CASSPTGTASYEQYF	TGCGCCAGCAGCCCTACCGGGACTGCCTCCTACGAGCAGTACTTC
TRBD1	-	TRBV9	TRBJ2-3	CASSDRGLVTQYF	TGTGCCAGTTCGGACAGGGGGCTGGTTACGCAGTATTTT
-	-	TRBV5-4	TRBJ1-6	CASSRVNSPLHF	TGTGCCAGCAGCCGGGTAAACTCACCCCTCCACTTT
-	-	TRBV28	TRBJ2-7	CASSLTGTVGLWEQYF	TGTGCCAGCAGTCTCACAGGGACCGTGGGTTTATGGGAGCAGTACTTC
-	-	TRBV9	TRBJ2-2	CASSVAAVANTGELFF	TGTGCCAGCAGCGTAGCGGCGGTTGCGAACACCGGGGAGCTGTTTTTT
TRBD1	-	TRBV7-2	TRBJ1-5	CASSRGGQDIFYSNQPQHF	TGTGCCAGCAGCCGCGGGGGACAGGATATCTTTTATAGCAATCAGCCCCAGCATTTT
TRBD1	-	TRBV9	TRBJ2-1	CASSVGGTGSYNEQFF	TGTGCCAGCAGCGTAGGTGGGACAGGCTCCTACAATGAGCAGTTCTTC
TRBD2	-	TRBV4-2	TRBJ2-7	CASSRGLGASGASYEQYF	TGTGCCAGCAGCCGAGGATTAGGGGCTAGCGGGGCCTCCTACGAGCAGTACTTC
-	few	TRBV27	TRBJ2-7	CASSPSAGDPHYYTTFYEQYF	TGTGCCAGCAGTCCTTCGGCAGGGGACCCCCACTATTATACCACCTTTTACGAGCAGTACTTC
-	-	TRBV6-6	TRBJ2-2	CASRTAPGAGELFF	TGTGCCAGCAGGACGGCCCCGGGGGCCGGGGAGCTGTTTTTT
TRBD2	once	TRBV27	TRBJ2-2	CASRGLAGGNTGELFF	TGTGCCAGCAGGGGACTAGCGGGGGGGAACACCGGGGAGCTGTTTTTT
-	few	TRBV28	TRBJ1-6	CASSPPNSPLHF	TGTGCCAGCAGCCCCCCAAATTCACCCCTCCACTTT
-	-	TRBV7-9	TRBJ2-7	CSSSFRQGSLSYEQYF	TGTTCCAGCAGCTTTAGGCAGGGGTCCCTCTCCTACGAGCAGTACTTC
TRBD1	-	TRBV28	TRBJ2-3	CASSQDRGQGTDTQYF	TGTGCCAGCAGCCAGGACAGGGGGCAGGGCACAGATACGCAGTATTTT
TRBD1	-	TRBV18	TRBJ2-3	CASSPLRGRTDTQYF	TGTGCCAGCTCCCCGTTAAGGGGGCGGACAGATACGCAGTATTTT
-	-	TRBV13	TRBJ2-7	CASSPRTGVGIEQYF	TGTGCCAGCAGCCCCAGGACTGGGGTGGGTATCGAGCAGTACTTC
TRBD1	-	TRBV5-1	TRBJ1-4	CASSLMTGEEKLFF	TGCGCCAGCAGCTTGATGACAGGGGAAGAAAAACTGTTTTTT
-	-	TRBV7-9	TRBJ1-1	CASSLGSFPNTEAFF	TGTGCCAGCAGCTTAGGGAGTTTCCCGAACACTGAAGCTTTCTTT
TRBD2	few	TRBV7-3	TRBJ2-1	CASSLTAGGSGEQFF	TGTGCCAGCAGCTTAACGGCGGGGGGGTCTGGTGAGCAGTTCTTC
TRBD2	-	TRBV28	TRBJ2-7	CASYGGAYEQYF	TGTGCCAGCTACGGGGGGGCGTACGAGCAGTACTTC
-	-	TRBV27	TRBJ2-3	CASSLAVAGARTDTQYF	TGTGCCAGCAGTTTAGCGGTCGCGGGGGCAAGGACAGATACGCAGTATTTT
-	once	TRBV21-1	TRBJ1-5	CASSKGGQSNQPQHF	TGTGCCAGCAGCAAAGGCGGCCAAAGCAATCAGCCCCAGCATTTT
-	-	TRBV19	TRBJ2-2	CASSTYHQNTGELFF	TGTGCCAGTAGTACCTACCACCAGAACACCGGGGAGCTGTTTTTT
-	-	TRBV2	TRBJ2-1	CASSEEGGTLKFF	TGTGCCAGCAGTGAAGAAGGTGGGACTCTAAAGTTCTTC
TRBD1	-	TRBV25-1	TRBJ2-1	CASSGTGDDNEQFF	TGTGCCAGCAGTGGGACAGGGGATGACAATGAGCAGTTCTTC
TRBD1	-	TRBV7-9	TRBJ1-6	CATDFGTGFSPLHF	TGTGCCACAGACTTCGGGACAGGCTTTTCACCCCTCCACTTT
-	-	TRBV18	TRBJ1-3	CASSEETGNTIYF	TGTGCCAGCTCAGAAGAGACTGGAAACACCATATATTTT
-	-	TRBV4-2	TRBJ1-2	CASSQDESKTYGYTF	TGTGCCAGCAGCCAAGATGAGTCGAAAACCTATGGCTACACCTTC
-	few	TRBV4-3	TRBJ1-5	CASSQDGRQPQHF	TGCGCCAGCAGCCAAGATGGGAGGCAGCCCCAGCATTTT
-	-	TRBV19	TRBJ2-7	CATSKTGSSEQYF	TGTGCCACATCGAAGACTGGCTCTAGCGAGCAGTACTTC
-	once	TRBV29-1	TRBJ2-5	CSAAGQIQETQYF	TGCAGCGCTGCTGGACAGATCCAAGAGACCCAGTACTTC
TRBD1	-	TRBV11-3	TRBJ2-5	CASSITGAETQYF	TGTGCCAGCAGCATAACAGGGGCAGAGACCCAGTACTTC
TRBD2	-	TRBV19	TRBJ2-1	CASSIGTSEYNEQFF	TGTGCCAGTAGTATCGGGACTAGCGAATACAATGAGCAGTTCTTC
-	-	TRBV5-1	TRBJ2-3	CASSLRADTQYF	TGCGCCAGCAGCCTTAGAGCCGATACGCAGTATTTT
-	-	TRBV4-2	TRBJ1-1	CASSQARPNTEAFF	TGTGCCAGCAGCCAAGCTAGGCCGAACACTGAAGCTTTCTTT
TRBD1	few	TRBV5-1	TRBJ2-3	CASSRGQGTDTQYF	TGCGCCAGCAGTAGGGGGCAGGGAACGGATACGCAGTATTTT
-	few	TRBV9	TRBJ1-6	CASSEQGWNSPLHF	TGTGCCAGCAGCGAACAGGGTTGGAATTCACCCCTCCACTTT
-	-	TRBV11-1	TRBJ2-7	CASSAPGTPGGRDF	TGTGCCAGCAGCGCCCCCGGGACACCGGGAGGCAGGGATTTC
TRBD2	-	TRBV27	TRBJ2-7	CASSLLETSGRYEQYF	TGTGCCAGCAGCCTCCTCGAGACTAGCGGCCGCTACGAGCAGTACTTC
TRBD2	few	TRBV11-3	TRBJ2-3	CASSPGTSGRTDTQYF	TGTGCCAGCAGCCCCGGGACTAGCGGGCGCACAGATACGCAGTATTTT
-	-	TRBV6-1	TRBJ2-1	CASSEADEQFF	TGTGCCAGCAGTGAAGCCGATGAGCAGTTCTTC
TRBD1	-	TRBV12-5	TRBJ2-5	CASGLQGWETQYF	TGTGCTAGTGGTTTACAGGGGTGGGAGACCCAGTACTTC
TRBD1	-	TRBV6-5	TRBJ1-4	CASSYTGGATNEKLFF	TGTGCCAGCAGCTACACAGGGGGCGCGACTAATGAAAAACTGTTTTTT
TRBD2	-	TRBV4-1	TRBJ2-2	CASSQFGTSGNTGELFF	TGCGCCAGCAGCCAATTCGGGACTAGCGGAAACACCGGGGAGCTGTTTTTT
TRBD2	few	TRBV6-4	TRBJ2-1	CASGETSGGWDEQFF	TGTGCCAGCGGCGAGACTAGCGGGGGGTGGGATGAGCAGTTCTTC
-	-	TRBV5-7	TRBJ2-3	CASSPDRDTQYF	TGTGCCAGCAGCCCAGACAGAGATACGCAGTATTTT
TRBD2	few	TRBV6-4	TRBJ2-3	CASWTSGVTTDTQYF	TGTGCCAGCTGGACTAGCGGGGTTACCACAGATACGCAGTATTTT
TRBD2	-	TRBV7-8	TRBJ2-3	CAGRESGGSTDTQYF	TGTGCCGGTCGCGAGAGCGGGGGGAGCACAGATACGCAGTATTTT